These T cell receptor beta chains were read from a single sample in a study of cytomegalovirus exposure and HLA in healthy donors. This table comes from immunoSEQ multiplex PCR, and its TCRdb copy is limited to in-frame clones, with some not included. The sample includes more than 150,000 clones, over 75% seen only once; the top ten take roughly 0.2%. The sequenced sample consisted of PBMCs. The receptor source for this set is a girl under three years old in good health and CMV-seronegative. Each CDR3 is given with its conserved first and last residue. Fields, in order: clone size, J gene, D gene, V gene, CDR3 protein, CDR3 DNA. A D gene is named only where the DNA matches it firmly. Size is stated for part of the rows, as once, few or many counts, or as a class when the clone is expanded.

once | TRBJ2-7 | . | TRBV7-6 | CASSFRGAEHEQYF | TGTGCCAGCAGCTTTCGGGGGGCTGAGCACGAGCAGTACTTC
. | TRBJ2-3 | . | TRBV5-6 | CASSSLRVHTDTQYF | TGTGCCAGCAGCTCTCTCCGGGTACACACAGATACGCAGTATTTT
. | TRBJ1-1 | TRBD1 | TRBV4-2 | CASSHRGLNTEAFF | TGTGCCAGCAGCCACAGGGGGCTGAACACTGAAGCTTTCTTT
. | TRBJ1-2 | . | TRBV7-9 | CASSLGDSLGYGYTF | TGTGCCAGCAGCTTAGGCGACAGCCTGGGCTATGGCTACACCTTC
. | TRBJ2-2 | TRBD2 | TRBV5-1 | CASSLGLAGVGELFF | TGCGCCAGCAGCTTGGGACTAGCGGGGGTCGGGGAGCTGTTTTTT
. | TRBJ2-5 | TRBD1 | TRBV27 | CASRISTGIQTQYF | TGTGCCAGCAGAATTTCGACAGGGATACAGACCCAGTACTTC
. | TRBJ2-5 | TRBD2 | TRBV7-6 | CASSLLPPTSGSQETQYF | TGTGCCAGCAGCCTCCTGCCCCCGACTAGCGGGTCACAAGAGACCCAGTACTTC
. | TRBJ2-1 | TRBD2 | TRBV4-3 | CASSPQGPGTSGYNEQFF | TGCGCCAGCAGCCCCCAAGGGCCCGGGACTAGCGGTTACAATGAGCAGTTCTTC
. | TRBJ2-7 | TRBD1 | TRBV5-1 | CASSLFSGQGLYEQYF | TGCGCCAGCAGCTTATTTTCCGGACAGGGGCTTTACGAGCAGTACTTC
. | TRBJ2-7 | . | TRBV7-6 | CASSLGQGGTYEQYF | TGTGCCAGCAGCTTAGGACAGGGAGGTACCTACGAGCAGTACTTC
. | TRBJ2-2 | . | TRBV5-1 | CASSVQLNTGELFF | TGCGCCAGCAGCGTACAGCTGAACACCGGGGAGCTGTTTTTT
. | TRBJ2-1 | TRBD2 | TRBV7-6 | CASSHLAGAYNEQFF | TGTGCCAGCAGCCATCTAGCGGGGGCCTACAATGAGCAGTTCTTC
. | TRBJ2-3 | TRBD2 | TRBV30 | CAWSPGTSGPDTQYF | TGTGCCTGGAGTCCCGGGACTAGCGGGCCAGATACGCAGTATTTT
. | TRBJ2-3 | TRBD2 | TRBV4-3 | CASSQEVIRTSVTDTQYF | TGCGCCAGCAGCCAAGAGGTTATTCGGACTAGCGTCACAGATACGCAGTATTTT
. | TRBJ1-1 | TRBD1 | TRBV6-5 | CASSRDRMNTEAFF | TGTGCCAGCAGTCGGGACAGGATGAACACTGAAGCTTTCTTT
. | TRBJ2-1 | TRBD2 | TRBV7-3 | CASSFLAGPYNEQFF | TGTGCCAGCAGCTTTCTAGCGGGCCCCTACAATGAGCAGTTCTTC
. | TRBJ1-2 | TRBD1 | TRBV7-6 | CASSSSRTGGYTF | TGTGCCAGCAGCTCAAGCCGGACAGGAGGCTACACCTTC
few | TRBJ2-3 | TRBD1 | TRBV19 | CASAIPDRGPDTQYF | TGTGCCAGCGCTATTCCGGACAGGGGTCCAGATACGCAGTATTTT
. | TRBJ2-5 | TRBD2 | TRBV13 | CASSLGGGEETQYF | TGTGCCAGCAGCTTAGGCGGGGGGGAAGAGACCCAGTACTTC
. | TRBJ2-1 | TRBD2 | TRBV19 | CASSMGLAGGVRNEQFF | TGTGCCAGTAGTATGGGACTAGCGGGAGGGGTTCGAAATGAGCAGTTCTTC
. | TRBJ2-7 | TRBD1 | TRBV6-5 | CASRGQVPSYEQYF | TGTGCCAGCAGGGGACAGGTCCCCTCCTACGAGCAGTACTTC
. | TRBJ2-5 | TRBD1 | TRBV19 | CASSPRTGRQETQYF | TGTGCCAGTAGTCCGCGGACAGGGCGCCAAGAGACCCAGTACTTC
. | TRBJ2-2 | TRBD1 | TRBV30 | CAWTRGLGGELFF | TGTGCCTGGACGAGGGGGCTAGGCGGGGAGCTGTTTTTT
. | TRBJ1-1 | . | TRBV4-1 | CASRGLLKNTEAFF | TGCGCCAGCAGGGGACTCCTGAAGAACACTGAAGCTTTCTTT
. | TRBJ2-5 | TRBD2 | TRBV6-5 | CASSYIAGGPGEQYF | TGTGCCAGCAGTTACATAGCGGGAGGGCCAGGAGAGCAGTACTTC
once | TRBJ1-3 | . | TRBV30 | CAWSNGRGNTIYF | TGTGCCTGGAGTAACGGTCGGGGAAACACCATATATTTT
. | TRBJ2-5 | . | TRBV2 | CASSEAGGGETQYF | TGTGCCAGCAGTGAAGCAGGGGGTGGGGAGACCCAGTACTTC
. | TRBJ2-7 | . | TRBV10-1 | CASSRDKAGEQYF | TGCGCCAGCAGCCGGGACAAGGCGGGCGAGCAGTACTTC
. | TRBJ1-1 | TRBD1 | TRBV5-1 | CASSWWQGGTEAFF | TGCGCCAGCAGCTGGTGGCAGGGGGGCACTGAAGCTTTCTTT
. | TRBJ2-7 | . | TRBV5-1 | CASSLGLAGQRVFYEQYF | TGCGCCAGCAGCCTGGGATTGGCGGGACAGCGGGTTTTCTACGAGCAGTACTTC
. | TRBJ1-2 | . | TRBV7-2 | CASSRPVLGGYTF | TGTGCCAGCAGCCGTCCGGTACTCGGGGGCTACACCTTC
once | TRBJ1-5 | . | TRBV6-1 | CASSEMREGRYQPQHF | TGTGCCAGCAGTGAAATGCGGGAAGGTCGGTATCAGCCCCAGCATTTT
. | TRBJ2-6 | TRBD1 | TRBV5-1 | CASSLSGQGRSGANVLTF | TGCGCCAGCAGCTTGAGTGGACAGGGCCGCTCTGGGGCCAACGTCCTGACTTTC
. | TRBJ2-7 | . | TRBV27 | CASRYSRDFYEQYF | TGTGCCAGCAGATACTCCCGGGACTTCTACGAGCAGTACTTC
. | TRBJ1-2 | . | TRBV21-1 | CASSRTGRPYTF | TGTGCCAGCAGCAGGACAGGGCGCCCCTACACCTTC
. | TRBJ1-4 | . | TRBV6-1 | CASSDTGFEKLFF | TGTGCCAGCAGTGATACAGGGTTTGAAAAACTGTTTTTT
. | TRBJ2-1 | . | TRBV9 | CASSVGSSYNEQFF | TGTGCCAGCAGCGTAGGCAGCTCCTACAATGAGCAGTTCTTC
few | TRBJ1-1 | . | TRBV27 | CASSLRNTGNTEAFF | TGTGCCAGCAGTTTACGTAACACAGGGAACACTGAAGCTTTCTTT
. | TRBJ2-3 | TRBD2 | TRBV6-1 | CASSGPGTSGEDTQYF | TGTGCCAGCAGTGGACCCGGGACTAGCGGGGAAGATACGCAGTATTTT
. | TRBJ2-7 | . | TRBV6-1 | CASSDTGGGYEQYF | TGTGCCAGCAGCGACACAGGGGGGGGTTACGAGCAGTACTTC
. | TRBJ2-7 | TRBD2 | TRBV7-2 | CASSLVSGRGSYEQYF | TGTGCCAGCAGCTTAGTCAGCGGGAGGGGCTCCTACGAGCAGTACTTC
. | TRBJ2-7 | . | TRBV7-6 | CASSSQASSSYEQYF | TGTGCCAGCAGCTCGCAGGCGTCAAGCTCCTACGAGCAGTACTTC
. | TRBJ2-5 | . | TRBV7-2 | CASSPTLALETQYF | TGTGCCAGCAGTCCGACTTTGGCGCTAGAGACCCAGTACTTC
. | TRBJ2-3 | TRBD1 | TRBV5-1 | CASSLDRGVTDTQYF | TGCGCCAGCAGCTTGGACAGGGGGGTCACAGATACGCAGTATTTT
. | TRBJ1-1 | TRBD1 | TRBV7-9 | CASSFNRGTSDAEAFF | TGTGCCAGCAGCTTTAACAGGGGTACGTCGGACGCTGAAGCTTTCTTT
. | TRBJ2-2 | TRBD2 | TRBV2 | CASTQGLAGDPNTGELFF | TGTGCCAGCACTCAGGGACTAGCGGGGGACCCAAACACCGGGGAGCTGTTTTTT
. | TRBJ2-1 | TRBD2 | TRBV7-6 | CASSLEAGGPNEQFF | TGTGCCAGCAGCTTAGAAGCGGGGGGGCCGAATGAGCAGTTCTTC
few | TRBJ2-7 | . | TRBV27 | CASSPLGGIDEQYF | TGTGCCAGCAGTCCGCTTGGGGGGATCGACGAGCAGTACTTC
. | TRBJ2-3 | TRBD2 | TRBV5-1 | CASSFSGDADTQYF | TGCGCCAGCAGCTTTAGCGGGGACGCAGATACGCAGTATTTT
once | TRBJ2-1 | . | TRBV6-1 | CASSTPGDEQFF | TGTGCCAGCAGTACCCCAGGGGATGAGCAGTTCTTC
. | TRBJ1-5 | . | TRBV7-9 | CASSPINQPQHF | TGTGCCAGCAGCCCCATCAATCAGCCCCAGCATTTT
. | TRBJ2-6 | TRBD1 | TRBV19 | CASSTDGTARSGANVLTF | TGTGCCAGTAGTACGGACGGGACAGCACGCTCTGGGGCCAACGTCCTGACTTTC
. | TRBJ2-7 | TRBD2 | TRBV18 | CASSPTPSGTSTYEQYF | TGTGCCAGCTCACCAACGCCTAGCGGGACCAGTACCTACGAGCAGTACTTC
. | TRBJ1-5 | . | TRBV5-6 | CASGRTGQSNQPQHF | TGTGCCAGCGGACGCACAGGGCAGTCCAATCAGCCCCAGCATTTT
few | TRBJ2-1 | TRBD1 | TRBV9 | CASSVVQGVSEQFF | TGTGCCAGCAGCGTAGTGCAGGGGGTGAGTGAGCAGTTCTTC
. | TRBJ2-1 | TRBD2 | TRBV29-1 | CSVDQHLSGRVGNEQFF | TGCAGCGTTGACCAACATCTTAGCGGGAGAGTCGGCAATGAGCAGTTCTTC
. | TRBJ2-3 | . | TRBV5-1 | CASSSSGGNTDTQYF | TGCGCCAGCAGCTCATCCGGGGGAAACACAGATACGCAGTATTTT
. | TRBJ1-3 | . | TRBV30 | CAWSPAGGGNTIYF | TGTGCCTGGAGTCCGGCCGGCGGGGGAAACACCATATATTTT
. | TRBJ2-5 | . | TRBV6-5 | CASSSPFRGGETQYF | TGTGCCAGCAGCTCCCCTTTTAGGGGGGGGGAGACCCAGTACTTC
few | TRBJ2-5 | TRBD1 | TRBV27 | CASGQASQTQYF | TGTGCCAGCGGACAGGCAAGCCAGACCCAGTACTTC